This TCR beta chain was recorded in a study of somatic mutations in cytotoxic T cells in rheumatoid arthritis. Study in general: Patient blood, approximately 31 ml in EDTA, was obtained immediately after diagnosis and prior to the start of any treatment.

The CDR3 spans 16 residues. Per germline, CDR1 SNHLY and CDR2 FYNNEI. V lost 2 bases, J lost 2 bases, and 12 bases lay in between. Study results and limitations: Relative to age-matched healthy controls, rheumatoid arthritis patients did not differ significantly in CD8+ T-cell clonality. With 60 to 65 patients examined, fewer than 10 had a largest CD8+ clone exceeding 20% of CD8+ cells. Antigens bound by the expanded CD8+ clones were not identified.

Method: immunoSEQ multiplex PCR; TCRdb's copy keeps in-frame clones and lacks some. The sample holds around 15,000 clones, 65% to 80% seen once. A remark on this clone: Its antigen remains unidentified.

This TCR was sampled from an adult with rheumatoid arthritis. The chain links TRBV2 to TRBJ1-4; D is uncertain. The sequenced material came from CD8+ T cells sorted from blood. DNA for the CDR3: TGTGCCAGCAGTGAATTTCCGGGCCGCACTAATGAAAAACTGTTTTTT. Translation: CASSEFPGRTNEKLFF. Supplemented by reference TRBV2 and TRBJ1-4, the full variable domain reads EPEVTQTPSHQVTQMGQEVILRCVPISNHLYFYWYRQILGQKVEFLVSFYNNEISEKSEIFDDQFSVERPDGSNFTLKIRSTKLEDSAMYFCASSEFPGRTNEKLFFGSGTQLSVL.